Each of the 4 T cell receptor beta chains below was sequenced from the same sample in a study of T-cell memory formation after mild COVID-19. TCRdb reprocessed the 5' RACE reads via MiXCR and lists one record per CDR3 protein. In the table there are hundreds of thousands of distinct CDR3 sequences, about 17% of which are singletons. Sequencing was carried out using PBMCs or a T cell subset sorted from them (not recorded which). All receptors come from a man aged 18 to 35 who had mild COVID-19 (a few samples of this study predate the infection). Cell type and time point are not known.

In this sample, this clonotype turned up many times. The chain links TRBV12-3 or TRBV12-4 to TRBJ2-1; 12 bases are a match to TRBD2. This CDR3 is 13 amino acids long. After removal of 4 bases from V and 15 bases from J, the junction contained 7 bases not matched to a gene. CDR3 loop: CASSSLAGGSGFF. The CDR3 DNA is TGTGCCAGCAGTTCACTAGCGGGGGGCTCCGGGTTCTTC.

The chain combines TRBV20-1 with TRBJ1-1; TRBD1 might be the D (5 bases). V lost 0 bases, J lost 1 base, and 9 bases lay in between. Germline V CDR1 and CDR2: DFQATT, SNEGSKA (reference sequence). This CDR3 region has 14 residues. This CDR3 is CSAREYGGNTEAFF. CDR3 DNA: TGCAGTGCTAGAGAATATGGGGGGAACACTGAAGCTTTCTTT.

The gene calls are TRBV20-1 and TRBJ2-1; 10 nucleotides match TRBD2. This CDR3 spans 13 amino acids. From germline, CDR1 is DFQATT and CDR2 SNEGSKA (reference sequence). Trimming took 6 bases from V and 4 from J; bases not matched to a gene: 3. The DNA for the CDR3 is TGCAGTGCGCTACTAGCGGGGTACAATGAGCAGTTCTTC. Amino acid sequence: CSALLAGYNEQFF.

The table lists this clonotype with a few counts. The V call is TRBV20-1, the J call TRBJ1-5, with 11 bases lining up with TRBD1. V trimming: 5 bases; J trimming: 5 bases; junction bases outside the gene matches: 11. Germline-derived CDR1 and CDR2 are DFQATT and SNEGSKA (reference sequence). The CDR3 covers 16 residues. The CDR3 loop reads CSAPRTGGNRDQPQHF. CDR3 DNA sequence: TGCAGTGCTCCTCGGACAGGGGGCAATCGGGATCAGCCCCAGCATTTT.